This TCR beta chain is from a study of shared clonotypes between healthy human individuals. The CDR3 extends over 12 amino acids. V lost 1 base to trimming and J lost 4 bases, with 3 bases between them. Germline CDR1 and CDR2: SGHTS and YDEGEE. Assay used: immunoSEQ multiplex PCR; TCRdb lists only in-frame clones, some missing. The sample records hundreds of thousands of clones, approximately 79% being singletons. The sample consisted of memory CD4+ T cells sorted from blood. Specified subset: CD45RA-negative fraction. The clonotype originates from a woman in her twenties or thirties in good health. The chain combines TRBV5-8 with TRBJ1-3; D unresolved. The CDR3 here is CASSLRGNTIYF. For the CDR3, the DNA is TGTGCCAGCAGCTTGAGAGGAAACACCATATATTTT.